This T cell receptor (beta chain) was retrieved from a study of cytomegalovirus exposure and HLA in healthy donors (dated by TCRdb to about 2017). A note on the overall study: According to an earlier analysis of around 600 of the donors, roughly 180 million T cells yielded approximately 120 million unique TCR beta sequences and about 300 Gb of sequence data. Roughly 320 gigabases of sequencing data and around 85 million unique TCR sequences made up an early release that covered several hundred HLA-typed donors. Among the roughly 400 genotyped donors, under 90% belonged to the genetic ancestry cluster associated with self-reported Caucasian donors. The study was designed to test whether signatures of past pathogen exposure could be identified by cataloging public T cell receptors. The study used immunosequencing to profile the T cell repertoires of approximately 640 subjects and linked those repertoires to cytomegalovirus serostatus. A separate validation cohort of approximately 120 different subjects was used in addition to the approximately 670-subject first cohort. To predict cytomegalovirus infection status, the study combined high-throughput TCR immunosequencing, statistical association of individual TCRs with disease status, and machine learning. A later analysis re-examined previously published TCR beta repertoires from 500 to 700 donors and added high-resolution HLA genotyping to investigate patterns of TCR occurrence. In the later analysis, no new phenotypic data were used to find candidate immune exposures; instead, reliance was placed on TCR beta sequences and their occurrence across donors. An earlier analysis of more than 450 of the donors used high-throughput TCR beta sequencing to judge whether each TCR beta V gene segment behaved as functional or pseudogenic. Donor age, sex, ethnicity and CMV serostatus were compiled alongside the repertoire data. A later genetic analysis used genome-wide SNP genotypes for about three fifths of the 666 donors, treating that subset as a discovery cohort. Every repertoire in the discovery cohort had been generated on one and the same sequencing platform. Both class I and class II loci were covered by HLA typing, at four-digit resolution. The number of donors typed differed by locus, with 629-630 for A, B, C, DRB1 and DQB1, around 500 for DQA1, over 600 for DPA1, and about 450 for DPB1. Roughly 5 DR-DQ haplotypes were handled as single units for association and clustering because linkage in the cohort was strong. Across under 500 genotyped donors of the cohort, an average of about 240,000 unique TCR beta nucleotide sequences per donor were sequenced, and approximately 17% of those sequences were non-productive.

Library creation used the immunoSEQ multiplex PCR assay. The multiplex PCR relied on a mix of 60 forward primers for TCR Vbeta segments and 13 reverse primers for TCR Jbeta segments. The CDR3 region of rearranged TCR beta genes was amplified from genomic DNA with a multiplex PCR assay. The amplified TCR beta libraries were sequenced on the Illumina HiSeq System as 87-base-pair reads. The paper's processing steps were these. In a later analysis, 80 million or so unique TCR beta chains were counted across the approximately 670 repertoires, and about 9.9 million of these chains were shared by at least two donors. To remove PCR and sequencing errors, raw reads were error-corrected and collapsed into unique sequences using a nearest-neighbor algorithm that merged closely related sequences. CDR3 sequences were aligned to IMGT reference sequences to assign V, D and J gene segments. Each retained sequence needed at least a six-nucleotide match to both a V gene segment and a J gene segment. Rearrangements were classified as productive when the CDR3 lacked stop codons and remained in frame with V and J, and all other rearrangements were classified as non-productive. CDR3 was defined by IMGT convention, running from the second conserved V-encoded cysteine to the conserved J-encoded phenylalanine. The earlier analysis of 550 to 650 of the donors excluded any sequence lacking an unambiguous match to a single V gene segment. In an earlier analysis of several hundred of the donors, V segments were called functional above 56.7% productive rearrangements and were called segregating when the between-donor standard deviation exceeded 5%. A statistical classification framework was built for diagnosing cytomegalovirus status from the catalog of TCR beta chain sequences. A later analysis assigned V and J genes by comparing TCR nucleotide sequences with IMGT/GENE-DB human TR gene sequences. Using the TCRdist pipeline, a later analysis assigned CDR3 sequences along with most-parsimonious VDJ recombination scenarios. In a later analysis, each TCR beta chain was defined by its CDR3 amino acid sequence together with its V-gene family, and reads without a unique V-gene family were excluded. In a later analysis, nearly 600 highly shared, low-generation-probability nucleotide sequences were removed to address suspected cross-contamination and a sequencing artifact. For each public chain, a later analysis derived a clonal expansion index from normalized ranks of inferred template counts within each repertoire. A later analysis computed generation probabilities with a VDJ recombination model fitted to out-of-frame rearrangements, and checked the results against IGoR. Hypergeometric tests were used in a later analysis to score TCR-TCR, TCR-HLA and TCR-CMV co-occurrence, with a repertoire-size bias correction applied to the TCR pairs. A later analysis estimated false discovery rates by permuting HLA or CMV assignments 20 times. In a later analysis, co-occurring TCRs were grouped with DBSCAN, and TCRdist sequence similarity was added when clustering was performed within HLA-allele-positive subsets. Co-occurrence clustering excluded repertoires with fewer than 30,000 or more than 120,000 public chains, plus five with anomalous nucleotide sharing. Drawn from immuneACCESS, this table holds only the in-frame rearrangements with V and J called that TCRdb kept. Clones are partly lost; checked studies trace under half to an unresolved V gene and leave the rest unexplained. The V and J calls and the clone size are those of that table, but D and trimming were determined from the DNA. Across this sample there are approximately 100,000 clones, with 76% seen only once. The ten largest clones capture over 7% of the sample.

General study outcomes and caveats: The authors suggested that the approach could potentially be extended to other disease states and immunological phenotypes. Most CMV-associated TCR beta chains appeared to be HLA-restricted in a later analysis, and the HLA associations seemed to be driven largely by CMV exposure. The sequencing pipeline was judged likely to have produced a cluster of highly shared sequence variants as a technical artifact. The classifier was reported to diagnose cytomegalovirus status with high specificity and sensitivity in both the original cohort and the validation cohort. When HLA alleles, especially DR and DQ, strongly co-occurred, TCR associations were difficult to assign to individual alleles. Linkage disequilibrium might explain the correlated functional status among segregating V segments, but an unknown experimental factor could not be excluded. In a later analysis, the rate of TCR association differed among HLA loci, with DRB1 alleles having the most associated TCRs and HLA-C alleles having the fewest. In an earlier analysis of 587 of the donors, most TCR beta V segments appeared in productive rearrangements about 87% or about 30% of the time, broadly matching IMGT annotations. Sequencing depth was assumed to be roughly uniform across donors in the presence/absence analyses, though that assumption may not hold. While some public TCRs were present in many individuals, most TCR sequences turned up only very rarely across donors. The study gave a list of more than 150 TCR beta chains associated with cytomegalovirus. A later genetic analysis reported fewer N-insertions in productive TCRs among donors in an Asian-associated ancestry cluster than the roughly 700-donor mean. A later analysis reported that several top co-occurrence clusters appeared linked to parvovirus B19, influenza, CMV and Epstein-Barr virus. A further reported finding was that TCR beta sequences accurately predicted the HLA-A and HLA-B alleles for most subjects in the first cohort. In a later genetic analysis, a missense DCLRE1C variant was associated with V-gene and J-gene trimming of TCR beta chains, and the association was replicated in an independent cohort. Specific HLA alleles were associated with 15,000 to 20,000 TCR beta sequences at a false discovery rate of 0.05 in a later analysis. Three of the identified cytomegalovirus-associated TCR beta chains were confirmed in vitro to be specific for cytomegalovirus antigens. Because some donors lacked HLA typing at each locus, the association tests relied only on the typed subset. In this cohort, only TCR beta chains were sequenced, and detectable features were limited by the absence of alpha or paired-chain data. Because counts were too low, about 18 rarely observed V segments, including chromosome 9 orphons, were excluded from the earlier analysis of fewer than 650 of the donors. The only immune exposure information available for the cohort was CMV serostatus. A later analysis found that HLA-associated TCR beta chains were more clonally expanded and had lower generation probabilities than equally common non-associated chains.

The cohort comprised 666 healthy bone marrow donors. At the time of sampling, every cohort member was nominally healthy, though immune exposures that went unrecorded were likely present. The donor was CMV seropositive and belonged to the group of around 300 seropositive cohort members. A peripheral blood sample was collected from each donor, and TCR beta sequencing was performed on peripheral blood mononuclear cells. The Qiagen DNeasy Blood Extraction Kit was used to extract genomic DNA from the blood cell samples. This clone was detected once. Its recognized antigen is unknown. Within one base of it there is no much larger clone, and no base qualities were kept. This clonotype originated in a woman in her 50s in good health and CMV-seropositive. Specimen: PBMCs.

CDR3 protein: CASSVEATGLTGELFF. The nucleotide sequence is given as TGTGCCAGCAGCGTAGAGGCGACAGGGCTTACCGGGGAGCTGTTTTTT. The sequence is built from TRBV9 and TRBJ2-2; the central 7 bases match TRBD1. Germline trimming: 0 bases from V, 5 bases from J; junction bases outside gene matches: 7. The CDR3, cysteine through phenylalanine, is 16 amino acids long. The kept DNA is CDR3 alone, 48 bases in frame from the first base. Looking up the germline V gene yields CDR1 SGDLS and CDR2 YYNGEE.